These 21 T cell receptor beta chains were sequenced from one sample in a study of shared clonotypes between healthy human individuals. In the naive CD8 group, cells lacked CD45RO and were positively selected for CCR7, so terminally differentiated effector memory CD45RA+ cells were left out. Assay used: immunoSEQ multiplex PCR; TCRdb lists only in-frame clones, some missing. The table shows about 1,800,000 clones, with less than 95% occurring only once. Sample: naive CD8+ T cells sorted from blood. The receptors originated from a man aged 18 to 30 in good health.

The chain couples TRBV6-4 to TRBJ1-2; a possible D gene is TRBD1 (5 bases). CDR3 length: 14 residues. Germline V lookup: CDR1 MRHNA, CDR2 SNTAGT. The V gene lost 6 bases and the J gene lost 4 bases, with 15 bases spanning the gap. CDR3 in amino acids: CASSAGVEIYGYTF. CDR3 nucleotides: TGTGCCAGCAGCGCGGGGGTGGAGATCTATGGCTACACCTTC.

The rearrangement links TRBV5-4 to TRBJ1-2; D is possibly TRBD1 (5 bases). Germline lookup yields CDR1 SGHNT and CDR2 YYREEE (reference sequence). The V end lost 3 bases, the J end lost 1 base, and 13 bases lay between the germline ends. The CDR3 consists of 15 residues. The CDR3 DNA is TGTGCCAGCAGCTCCCTGACAGATCTTAACTATGGCTACACCTTC. Its translation is CASSSLTDLNYGYTF.

V and J are TRBV19 and TRBJ2-4; the match to TRBD2 covers 9 bases. V lost 2 bases and J lost 8; bases outside the gene matches: 10. Germline values: CDR1 LNHDA, CDR2 SQIVND (reference sequence). The CDR3 is 16 residues long. CDR3 nucleotides: TGTGCCAGTAGTATATGGGCGGGAGGGCCTGATGACATTCAGTACTTC. It encodes CASSIWAGGPDDIQYF.

The V and J genes are TRBV15 and TRBJ1-1; perhaps TRBD1 as D (5 bases). Germline CDR1 and CDR2: LNHNV and YYDKDF (reference sequence). V was trimmed by 5 bases and J by 5 bases, leaving 18 bases between them. The CDR3 consists of 15 residues. The CDR3 reads CATSGPRDGETEAFF. The CDR3 nucleotides are TGTGCCACCAGCGGGCCCAGGGACGGAGAGACTGAAGCTTTCTTT.

Only one count was recorded for this clone. V usage is TRBV13 and J usage is TRBJ2-3; D is perhaps TRBD2 (6 bases). V dropped 7 bases and J dropped 2 bases, with 13 bases sitting between them. This CDR3 spans 14 amino acids. Germline CDR1 reads PRHDT; CDR2 reads FYEKMQ (reference sequence). The chain's CDR3 is CASMRGDSTDTQYF. CDR3 sequence (DNA): TGTGCCAGCATGCGTGGGGACTCCACAGATACGCAGTATTTT.

This clone was found a few times. The rearrangement links TRBV27 to TRBJ2-5; TRBD2 agrees at 16 bases. The germline V gene has CDR1 MNHEY and CDR2 SMNVEV (reference sequence). V lost 3 bases and J lost 11; bases outside the gene matches: 6. This CDR3 has 15 residues. CDR3 DNA sequence: TGTGCCAGCAGTTTTGGGGGACTAGCGGGAGGGGTGCAGTACTTC. Translating it yields CASSFGGLAGGVQYF.

The V and J genes are TRBV30 and TRBJ1-3; maybe TRBD1 (6 bases). The CDR3 covers 15 residues. Germline lookup yields CDR1 GTSNPN and CDR2 SVGIG (reference sequence). Trimming removed 2 bases at V and 0 bases at J, with 11 bases between. Here the CDR3 DNA reads TGTGCCTGGAGTTTCACAGGGTCCTCTGGAAACACCATATATTTT. Translation: CAWSFTGSSGNTIYF.

The V and J genes are TRBV7-2 and TRBJ1-5; maybe TRBD1 (6 bases). V was pared by 5 bases and J by 5 bases, with 10 bases between. The CDR3 spans 13 residues. Germline values: CDR1 SGHTA, CDR2 FQGNSA. CDR3 residues: CASSITGYQPQHF. The CDR3 DNA is TGTGCCAGCAGCATAACAGGGTATCAGCCCCAGCATTTT.

The rearrangement uses TRBV19 and TRBJ2-5; the match to TRBD1 covers 7 bases. Germline lookup yields CDR1 LNHDA and CDR2 SQIVND (reference sequence). V shed 5 bases and J 3 bases; nucleotides not matched to a gene: 3. This CDR3 has 13 amino acids. For the CDR3, the DNA is TGTGCCAGTAGTCAAGACAGGGAAGAGACCCAGTACTTC. Translation gives CASSQDREETQYF.

The V and J genes are TRBV11-2 and TRBJ2-7, with D possibly TRBD2 on 6 matching bases. Germline V gene data show CDR1 as SGHAT and CDR2 as FQNNGV. V lost 2 bases to trimming and J lost 5 bases, with 19 bases between them. The CDR3 runs 16 residues. CDR3 nucleotide sequence: TGTGCCAGCAGCTTAAGCCCCGGGACTCCTATCGACGAGCAGTACTTC. Translation gives CASSLSPGTPIDEQYF.

This clone was seen once. The chain has TRBV4-2 and TRBJ2-3; either TRBD1 or TRBD2 may fit D (5 bases each). Germline V gene data show CDR1 as LGHNA and CDR2 as YNFKEQ. Trimming pared 0 bases from V and 2 bases from J, leaving 18 bases between. CDR3 length equals 18 residues. CDR3 in DNA: TGTGCCAGCAGCCAAGACGGAGCCGGGTCAGGGACCACAGATACGCAGTATTTT. Translation gives CASSQDGAGSGTTDTQYF.

In regard to this clone: This specimen includes other DNA sequences encoding the same CDR3. This sequence joins TRBV30 and TRBJ2-6; possible D gene TRBD2, 5 bases. Trimming left V 0 bases short and J 2 bases short, with 5 bases between. The CDR3 is 14 residues long. Germline loops: CDR1 GTSNPN, CDR2 SVGIG (reference sequence). This CDR3 reads CAWSVGAGANVLTF. In DNA, the CDR3 is TGTGCCTGGAGTGTCGGGGCTGGGGCCAACGTCCTGACTTTC.

The chain links TRBV28 to TRBJ2-7, with 7 nucleotides matching TRBD1. The length of the CDR3 is 15 residues. Trimming took 3 bases from V and 2 from J; bases not matched to a gene: 7. CDR1 is MDHEN, CDR2 SYDVKM, per germline. The CDR3 nucleotides are TGTGCCAGCAGTTTCGACAGGGAGCCTACCTACGAGCAGTACTTC. This encodes CASSFDREPTYEQYF.

J is TRBJ2-3 and V is TRBV28; TRBD2 agrees at 10 bases. Unmatched junction bases numbered 20, after V lost 3 bases and J lost 2 bases. This CDR3 comprises 21 residues. In germline, CDR1 is MDHEN, CDR2 SYDVKM. Written as DNA, the CDR3 is TGTGCCAGCAGTTTTGGGCGGGGAGCGGGGGGGACCCTTCTCCCCACAGATACGCAGTATTTT. As protein: CASSFGRGAGGTLLPTDTQYF.

The V gene is TRBV27, the J gene TRBJ2-3; no clear D. The V end was cut by 1 base, the J end by 0 bases, with 5 bases between. The germline V gene has CDR1 MNHEY and CDR2 SMNVEV (reference sequence). The CDR3 loop spans 14 amino acids. The CDR3 sequence is CASSLLISTDTQYF. CDR3 nucleotides: TGTGCCAGCAGTTTATTGATTAGCACAGATACGCAGTATTTT.

The V and J genes are TRBV6-5 and TRBJ2-5; 7 positions match TRBD2. Germline CDR1 is MNHEY and CDR2 is SVGAGI. Trimming removed 2 bases from V and 5 bases from J; junction bases left unmatched: 5. The CDR3 loop spans 14 amino acids. The CDR3 loop is CASSYREDGETQYF. The CDR3, as DNA: TGTGCCAGCAGTTACCGGGAGGACGGGGAGACCCAGTACTTC.

The chain links TRBV4-1 to TRBJ2-7; TRBD2 matches 10 bases. V lost 1 base, J lost 3 bases, and 9 bases stayed unmatched. This CDR3 is 17 amino acids long. Germline CDR1 is MGHRA and CDR2 is YSYEKL. The CDR3: CASSQGNKQREGYEQYF. The CDR3 region has the DNA TGCGCCAGCAGCCAAGGAAATAAGCAGCGGGAGGGCTACGAGCAGTACTTC.

V and J are TRBV20-1 and TRBJ1-6; D is undetermined. V was shortened by 0 bases and J by 18 bases, with 12 bases between the two germline ends. The CDR3 totals 11 residues. Germline V gene data show CDR1 as DFQATT and CDR2 as SNEGSKA (reference sequence). Written as DNA, the CDR3 is TGCAGTGCTAGAGATTTGGACTCGTCCCACTTT. Its translation: CSARDLDSSHF.

Regarding this clone: Other DNA sequences in this specimen translate into the identical CDR3. The chain recombines TRBV9 with TRBJ1-1; a possible D gene is TRBD1 (6 bases). From germline, CDR1 is SGDLS and CDR2 YYNGEE. CDR3 length: 14 residues. Trimming shortened V by 0 bases and J by 4 bases, and 10 bases separated the two germline ends. The DNA for the CDR3 is TGTGCCAGCAGCGTAGCCAGGGGAGGCACTGAAGCTTTCTTT. It translates to CASSVARGGTEAFF.

The chain recombines TRBV2 with TRBJ2-1; 13 bases line up with TRBD2. V trimming: 7 bases; J trimming: 8 bases; junction bases outside the gene matches: 11. This CDR3 region has 16 residues. The V gene's germline CDR1 is SNHLY and CDR2 FYNNEI. CDR3 region: CASKLAGGPKGDEQFF. The CDR3 DNA sequence: TGTGCCAGCAAACTAGCGGGAGGGCCGAAAGGAGATGAGCAGTTCTTC. Full variable domain (remainder filled in from reference TRBV2 and TRBJ2-1): EPEVTQTPSHQVTQMGQEVILRCVPISNHLYFYWYRQILGQKVEFLVSFYNNEISEKSEIFDDQFSVERPDGSNFTLKIRSTKLEDSAMYFCASKLAGGPKGDEQFFGPGTRLTVL.

The chain combines TRBV2 with TRBJ2-1; no firm D call. V gave up 7 bases and J gave up 0 bases, with 7 bases separating them. The CDR3 runs to 13 residues. Per germline, CDR1 SNHLY and CDR2 FYNNEI. CDR3 protein: CASKERSYNEQFF. In DNA form, the CDR3 reads TGTGCCAGCAAGGAGCGCTCCTACAATGAGCAGTTCTTC.